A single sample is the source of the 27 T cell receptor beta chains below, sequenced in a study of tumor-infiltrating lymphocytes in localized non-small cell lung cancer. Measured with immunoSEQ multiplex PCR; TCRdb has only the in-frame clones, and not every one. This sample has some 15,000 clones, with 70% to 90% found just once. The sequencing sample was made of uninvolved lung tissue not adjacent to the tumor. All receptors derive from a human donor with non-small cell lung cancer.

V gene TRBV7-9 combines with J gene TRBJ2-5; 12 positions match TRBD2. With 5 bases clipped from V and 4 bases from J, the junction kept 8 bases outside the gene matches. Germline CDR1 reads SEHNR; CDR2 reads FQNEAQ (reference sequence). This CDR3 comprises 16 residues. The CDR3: CASSPTSGGLGETQYF. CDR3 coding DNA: TGTGCCAGCAGCCCCACTAGCGGGGGGTTAGGAGAGACCCAGTACTTC. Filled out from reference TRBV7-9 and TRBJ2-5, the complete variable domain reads DTGVSQNPRHKITKRGQNVTFRCDPISEHNRLYWYRQTLGQGPEFLTYFQNEAQLEKSRLLSDRFSAERPKGSFSTLEIQRTEQGDSAMYLCASSPTSGGLGETQYFGPGTRLLVL.

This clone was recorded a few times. In DNA form, the CDR3 reads TGTGCCAGCAGTGTTAACAGGGTAGATACGCAGTATTTT. Protein product: CASSVNRVDTQYF. The chain is built from TRBV28 and TRBJ2-3; D is possibly TRBD1 (6 bases). This CDR3 is 13 amino acids long. Per the germline V gene, CDR1 is MDHEN and CDR2 is SYDVKM. With 5 bases removed from V and 5 bases from J, the gap between germline ends came to 11 bases.

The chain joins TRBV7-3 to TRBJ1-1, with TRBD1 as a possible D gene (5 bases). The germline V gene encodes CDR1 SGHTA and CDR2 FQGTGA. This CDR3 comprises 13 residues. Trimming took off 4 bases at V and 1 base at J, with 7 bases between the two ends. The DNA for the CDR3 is TGTGCCAGCAGCTCTACAGGGAACACTGAAGCTTTCTTT. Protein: CASSSTGNTEAFF.

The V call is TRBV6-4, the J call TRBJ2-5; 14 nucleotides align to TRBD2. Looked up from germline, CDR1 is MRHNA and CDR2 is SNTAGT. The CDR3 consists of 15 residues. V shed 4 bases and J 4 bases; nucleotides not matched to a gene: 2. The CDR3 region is CASSGTSGGIETQYF. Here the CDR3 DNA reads TGTGCCAGCAGTGGGACTAGCGGGGGGATAGAGACCCAGTACTTC.

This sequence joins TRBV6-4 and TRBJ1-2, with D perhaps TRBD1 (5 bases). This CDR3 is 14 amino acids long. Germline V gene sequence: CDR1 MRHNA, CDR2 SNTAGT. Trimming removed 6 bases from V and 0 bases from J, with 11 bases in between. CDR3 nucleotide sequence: TGTGCCAGCAGGCCGGGACCTACTAACTATGGCTACACCTTC. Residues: CASRPGPTNYGYTF.

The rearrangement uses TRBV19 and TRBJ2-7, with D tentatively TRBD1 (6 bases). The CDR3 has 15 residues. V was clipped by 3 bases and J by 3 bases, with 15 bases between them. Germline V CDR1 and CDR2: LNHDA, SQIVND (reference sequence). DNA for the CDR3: TGTGCCAGTAGTATTCTTGGGGGCGCGGACTACGAGCAGTACTTC. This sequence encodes CASSILGGADYEQYF.

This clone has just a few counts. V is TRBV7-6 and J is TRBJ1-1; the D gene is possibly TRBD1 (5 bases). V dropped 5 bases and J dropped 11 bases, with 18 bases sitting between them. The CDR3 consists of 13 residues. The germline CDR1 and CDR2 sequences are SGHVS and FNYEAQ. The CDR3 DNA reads TGTGCCAGCAGCCCTTCCCCCCAGGGACGTGCTTTCTTT. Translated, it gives CASSPSPQGRAFF.

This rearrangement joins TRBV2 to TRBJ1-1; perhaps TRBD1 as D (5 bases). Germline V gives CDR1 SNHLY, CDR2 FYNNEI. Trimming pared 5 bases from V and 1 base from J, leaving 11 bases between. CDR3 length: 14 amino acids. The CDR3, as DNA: TGTGCCAGCAGTCATGGGACTGAGAACACTGAAGCTTTCTTT. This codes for CASSHGTENTEAFF.

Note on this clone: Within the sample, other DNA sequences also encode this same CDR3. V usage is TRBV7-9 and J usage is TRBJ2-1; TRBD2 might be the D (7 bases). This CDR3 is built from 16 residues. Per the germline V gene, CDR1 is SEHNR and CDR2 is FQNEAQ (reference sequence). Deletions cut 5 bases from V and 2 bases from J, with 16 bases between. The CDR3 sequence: CASSPYGGPTYNEQFF. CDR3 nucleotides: TGTGCCAGCAGCCCTTACGGGGGGCCCACCTACAATGAGCAGTTCTTC.

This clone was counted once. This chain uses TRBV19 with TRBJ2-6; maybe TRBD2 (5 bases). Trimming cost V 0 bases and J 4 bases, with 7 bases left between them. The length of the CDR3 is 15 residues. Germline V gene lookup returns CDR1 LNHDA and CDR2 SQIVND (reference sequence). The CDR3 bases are TGTGCCAGTAGTATAGAGGGGAGAGGGGCCAACGTCCTGACTTTC. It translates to CASSIEGRGANVLTF.

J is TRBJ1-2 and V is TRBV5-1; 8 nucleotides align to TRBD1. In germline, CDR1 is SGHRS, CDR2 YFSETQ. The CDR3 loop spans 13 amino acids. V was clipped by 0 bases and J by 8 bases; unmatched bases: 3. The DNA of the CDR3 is TGCGCCAGCAGCTTGGGTACAGGGGGAGGCTACACCTTC. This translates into CASSLGTGGGYTF. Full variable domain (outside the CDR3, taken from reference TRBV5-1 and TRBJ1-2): KAGVTQTPRYLIKTRGQQVTLSCSPISGHRSVSWYQQTPGQGLQFLFEYFSETQRNKGNFPGRFSGRQFSNSRSEMNVSTLELGDSALYLCASSLGTGGGYTFGSGTRLTVV.

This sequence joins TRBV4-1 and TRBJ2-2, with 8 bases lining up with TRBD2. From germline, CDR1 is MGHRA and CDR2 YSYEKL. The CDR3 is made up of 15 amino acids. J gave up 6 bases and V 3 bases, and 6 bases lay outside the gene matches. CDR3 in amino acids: CASSHEGLVSGELFF. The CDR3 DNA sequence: TGCGCCAGCAGCCATGAGGGACTAGTCTCCGGGGAGCTGTTTTTT.

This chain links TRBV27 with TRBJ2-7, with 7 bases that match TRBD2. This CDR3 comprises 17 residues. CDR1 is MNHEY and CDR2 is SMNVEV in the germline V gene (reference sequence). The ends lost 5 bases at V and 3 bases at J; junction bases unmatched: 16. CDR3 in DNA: TGTGCCAGCAGTGTCGTGGTCGGTAGCGGGCTCGGCTACGAGCAGTACTTC. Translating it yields CASSVVVGSGLGYEQYF.

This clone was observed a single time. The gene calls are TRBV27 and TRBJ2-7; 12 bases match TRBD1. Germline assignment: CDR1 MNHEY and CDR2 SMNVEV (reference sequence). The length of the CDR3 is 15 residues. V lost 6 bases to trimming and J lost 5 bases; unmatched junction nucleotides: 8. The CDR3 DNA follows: TGTGCCAGCAGAATAGGGGGACAGGGGGCTAACGAGCAGTACTTC. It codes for CASRIGGQGANEQYF.

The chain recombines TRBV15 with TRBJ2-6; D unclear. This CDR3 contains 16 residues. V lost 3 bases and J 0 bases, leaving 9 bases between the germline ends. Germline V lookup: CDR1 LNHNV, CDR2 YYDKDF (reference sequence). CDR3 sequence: CATSRGTGSGANVLTF. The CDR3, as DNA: TGTGCCACCAGCAGGGGCACGGGCTCTGGGGCCAACGTCCTGACTTTC.

The CDR3 sequence: CASSSNRGGETQYF. CDR3 bases: TGTGCCAGCAGCTCGAACAGGGGAGGGGAGACCCAGTACTTC. The chain has TRBV9 and TRBJ2-5; D assignment may be TRBD1 or TRBD2 (7 bases each). The CDR3 has 14 amino acids. Trimming cost V 4 bases and J 5 bases, with 15 bases left between them. Germline assignment: CDR1 SGDLS and CDR2 YYNGEE. The variable domain in full, completed from reference TRBV9 and TRBJ2-5, reads DSGVTQTPKHLITATGQRVTLRCSPRSGDLSVYWYQQSLDQGLQFLIQYYNGEERAKGNILERFSAQQFPDLHSELNLSSLELGDSALYFCASSSNRGGETQYFGPGTRLLVL.

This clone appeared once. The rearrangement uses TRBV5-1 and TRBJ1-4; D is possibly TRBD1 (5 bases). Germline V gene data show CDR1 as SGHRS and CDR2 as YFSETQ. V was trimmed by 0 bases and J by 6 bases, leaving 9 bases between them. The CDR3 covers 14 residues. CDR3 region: CASSLEGRDEKLFF. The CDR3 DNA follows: TGCGCCAGCAGCTTGGAGGGCAGGGATGAAAAACTGTTTTTT.

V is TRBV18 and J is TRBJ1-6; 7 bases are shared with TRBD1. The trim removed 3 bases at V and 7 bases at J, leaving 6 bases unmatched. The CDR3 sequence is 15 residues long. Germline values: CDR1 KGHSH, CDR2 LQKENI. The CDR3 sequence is CASSPGTEGNSPLHF. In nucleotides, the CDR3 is TGTGCCAGCTCACCCGGGACAGAAGGGAATTCACCCCTCCACTTT.

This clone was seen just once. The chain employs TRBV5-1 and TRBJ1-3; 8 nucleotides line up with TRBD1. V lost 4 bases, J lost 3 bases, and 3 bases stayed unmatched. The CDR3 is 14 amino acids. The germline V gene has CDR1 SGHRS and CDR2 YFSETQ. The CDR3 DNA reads TGCGCCAGCAGCCCCGGACAGGGTGGAAACACCATATATTTT. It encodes CASSPGQGGNTIYF.

The CDR3 loop is CASSRTSGRRSEQFF. CDR3 coding DNA: TGTGCCAGCAGCCGTACTAGCGGCCGAAGGTCTGAGCAGTTCTTC. The chain has TRBV28 and TRBJ2-1; 8 bases fit TRBD2. Per germline, CDR1 MDHEN and CDR2 SYDVKM. The CDR3 extends over 15 amino acids. V lost 6 bases and J lost 9; bases outside the gene matches: 13.

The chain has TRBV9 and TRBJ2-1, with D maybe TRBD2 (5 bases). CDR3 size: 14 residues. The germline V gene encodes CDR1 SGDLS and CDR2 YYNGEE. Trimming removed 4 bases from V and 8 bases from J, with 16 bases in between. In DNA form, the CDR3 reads TGTGCCAGCAGCCTATCCCGGGAATTCGATGAGCAGTTCTTC. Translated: CASSLSREFDEQFF.

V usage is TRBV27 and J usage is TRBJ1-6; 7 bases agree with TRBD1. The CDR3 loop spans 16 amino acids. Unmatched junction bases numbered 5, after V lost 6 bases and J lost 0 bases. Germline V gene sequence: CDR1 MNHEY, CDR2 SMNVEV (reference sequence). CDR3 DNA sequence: TGTGCCAGCAGGCCCGGACAGGACTCCTATAATTCACCCCTCCACTTT. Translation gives CASRPGQDSYNSPLHF.

For the CDR3, the DNA is TGTGCCAGCAGGAGGGGCGGGAGGTTCCCCTACGAGCAGTACTTC. Protein sequence: CASRRGGRFPYEQYF. This chain links TRBV6-1 with TRBJ2-5, with 8 bases matching TRBD2. The DNA end is a closer match to TRBJ2-7, so the J assignment may be wrong. The CDR3 runs 15 residues. Germline V gene data show CDR1 as MNHNS and CDR2 as SASEGT.

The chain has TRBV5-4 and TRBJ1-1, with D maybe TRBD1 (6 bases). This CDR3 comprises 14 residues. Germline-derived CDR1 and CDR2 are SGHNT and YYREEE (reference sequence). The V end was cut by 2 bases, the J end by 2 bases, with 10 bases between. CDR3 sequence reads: CASSLQGVNTEAFF. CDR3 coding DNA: TGTGCCAGCAGCTTACAGGGCGTAAACACTGAAGCTTTCTTT.

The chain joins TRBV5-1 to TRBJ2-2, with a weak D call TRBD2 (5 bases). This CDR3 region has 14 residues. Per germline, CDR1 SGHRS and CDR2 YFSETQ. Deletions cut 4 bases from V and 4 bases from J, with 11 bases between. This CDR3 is CASSPRGATGELFF. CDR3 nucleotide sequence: TGCGCCAGCAGCCCCCGGGGAGCCACCGGGGAGCTGTTTTTT.

In nucleotides, the CDR3 is TGTGCCAGCAGCAGTCTGTATGGCTACACCTTC. It translates to CASSSLYGYTF. The chain joins TRBV6-5 to TRBJ1-2; D unclear. V was shortened by 6 bases and J by 5 bases, with 7 bases between the two germline ends. The germline CDR1 and CDR2 sequences are MNHEY and SVGAGI. The CDR3 contains 11 residues.

The CDR3 bases are TGTGCCAGCAGTACCCGTTGGAACACTGAAGCTTTCTTT. Amino acids: CASSTRWNTEAFF. The V call is TRBV6-5, the J call TRBJ1-1; the D is unclear. CDR3 length: 13 residues. The germline V gene encodes CDR1 MNHEY and CDR2 SVGAGI. V was clipped by 5 bases and J by 1 base, with 8 bases between them.